The entry below gives a single T cell receptor (beta chain) sequence along with its context. The antigen remains unidentified. The treatment denotes: roughly 11-day PBMC culture with coronavirus spike peptide pools or control peptides (ViraFEST assay). Using peptide pools, antigen-specific T cells were expanded in ViraFEST before TCRs were sequenced. The source of the sample is a study of vaccination and CD4 T cells after COVID-19. Overall study context: Sampling after COVID took place at a median of around 110 days (range 35 to 161) following diagnosis. Typically, post-vaccine samples were obtained a median roughly 70 days after dose two, within a range of 14 to 241.

Scientists ran DNA taken from cultured CD4+ T cells through the Oncomine TCR Beta short-read assay for sequencing. Via MiXCR, TCRdb re-called the PCR reads, giving one row per CDR3 protein. This table has about 5,400 distinct CDR3 sequences, less than 50% appearing once. CDR1 is MGHRA and CDR2 is YSYEKL in the germline V gene. Trimming removed 5 bases from V and 5 bases from J; junction bases left unmatched: 21. The CDR3 is 21 residues long. Overall study findings and caveats: Vaccine-specific clones in convalescent patients were spike mono-reactive in 304 of 307 cases.

The chain employs TRBV4-1 and TRBJ2-2; 12 bases align to TRBD2. Sequenced material: CD4+ T cells from blood, cultured in vitro. The TCR originated in a human donor who had recovered from COVID-19. Here the CDR3 reads CASSIQTLTSGRGLGTGELFF. Here the CDR3 DNA reads TGCGCCAGCAGCATTCAAACCTTGACTAGCGGGAGAGGGTTAGGAACCGGGGAGCTGTTTTTT.